In this sample, the clone carrying this T cell receptor (beta chain) turned up a few times. The sample is drawn from a study of CXCR3 chemokines and chemotherapy response in bladder cancer. Trimming removed 0 bases at V and 1 base at J, with 7 bases between. The V gene's germline CDR1 is SGDLS and CDR2 YYNGEE. This CDR3 spans 14 amino acids. TCRdb passed the PCR reads through MiXCR, listing each CDR3 protein once. The sample consists of 1,500 or so distinct CDR3 sequences, around 20% of them appearing once. The rearrangement joins TRBV9 to TRBJ1-1, with no clear D. The TCR sequence derives from a human donor with bladder cancer that did not respond to neoadjuvant chemotherapy. Sampling took place from a patient whose treatment included neoadjuvant chemotherapy. The CDR3 reads CASSVVAKNTEAFF. Written as DNA, the CDR3 is TGTGCCAGCAGCGTAGTCGCAAAGAACACTGAAGCTTTCTTT. The variable domain in full, completed from reference TRBV9 and TRBJ1-1, reads DSGVTQTPKHLITATGQRVTLRCSPRSGDLSVYWYQQSLDQGLQFLIQYYNGEERAKGNILERFSAQQFPDLHSELNLSSLELGDSALYFCASSVVAKNTEAFFGQGTRLTVV.